These 15 T cell receptor beta chains originate from one sample sequenced in a study of Tregs in tolerant kidney transplant recipients. Libraries were prepared by immunoSEQ multiplex PCR; TCRdb keeps only in-frame clonotypes and omits some of them. The profile covers 240,000 or so clones, with 84% appearing a single time and 0.5% to 0.65% taken by the ten largest. Sequencing used CD4+ T cells from blood. The receptors come from a human donor in good health.

A single count supports this clone. CDR3 sequence reads: CASSETGTTNEQFF. The CDR3 DNA reads as TGCGCCAGCAGTGAGACCGGGACTACCAATGAGCAGTTCTTC. The V and J genes are TRBV10-1 and TRBJ2-1; TRBD2 matches at 7 bases. Germline trimming cut 2 bases from V and 6 bases from J; bases unmatched to any gene: 4. This CDR3 is 14 amino acids long. Looked up from germline, CDR1 is WNHNN and CDR2 is SYGVQD (reference sequence).

The chain uses TRBV18 and TRBJ1-2; tentatively, D is TRBD1 (6 bases). The CDR3 consists of 15 residues. Trimming shortened V by 4 bases and J by 3 bases, and 15 bases separated the two germline ends. CDR1 and CDR2 (germline): KGHSH, LQKENI. CDR3 protein: CASSLRGEGDYGYTF. The CDR3 nucleotides read TGTGCCAGCTCACTCAGGGGTGAGGGCGACTATGGCTACACCTTC.

The chain combines TRBV18 with TRBJ1-5; D may be TRBD1 (6 bases). V shed 4 bases and J shed 3 bases, with 7 bases lying between them. Germline CDR1 and CDR2: KGHSH and LQKENI. This CDR3 has 13 amino acids. CDR3 sequence: CASSRGANQPQHF. The CDR3 DNA is TGTGCCAGCTCACGGGGGGCCAATCAGCCCCAGCATTTT.

The chain recombines TRBV18 with TRBJ1-1; TRBD1 might be the D (5 bases). There are 14 residues in the CDR3. Germline V CDR1 and CDR2: KGHSH, LQKENI. Trimming took off 2 bases at V and 6 bases at J, with 13 bases between the two ends. The CDR3 protein is CASSPSGLISEAFF. CDR3 in DNA: TGTGCCAGCTCACCATCGGGACTGATATCTGAAGCTTTCTTT.

The chain combines TRBV4-1 with TRBJ2-5; 9 bases line up with TRBD2. The CDR3 loop spans 17 amino acids. Germline CDR1 reads MGHRA; CDR2 reads YSYEKL. Trimming removed 3 bases from V and 4 bases from J; junction bases left unmatched: 12. In DNA form, the CDR3 reads TGCGCCAGCAGCCAGGGGAGCGGGGGGCTCCTCACAGAGACCCAGTACTTC. It specifies CASSQGSGGLLTETQYF.

This chain uses TRBV19 with TRBJ2-5; perhaps TRBD2 as D (5 bases). Trimming cost V 5 bases and J 4 bases, with 14 bases left between them. Germline V gene lookup returns CDR1 LNHDA and CDR2 SQIVND (reference sequence). The CDR3 extends over 14 amino acids. CDR3 in amino acids: CASSEGGSGETQYF. For the CDR3, the DNA is TGTGCCAGTAGTGAGGGTGGATCGGGAGAGACCCAGTACTTC.

This chain connects TRBV6-1 to TRBJ2-2, with 7 bases that match TRBD1. CDR1 and CDR2 (germline): MNHNS, SASEGT. Unmatched junction bases numbered 8, after V lost 8 bases and J lost 2 bases. The CDR3 has 15 amino acids. The CDR3 nucleotides are TGTGCCAGCTCTATAGGGGACAGAAACACCGGGGAGCTGTTTTTT. As protein: CASSIGDRNTGELFF.

The DNA for the CDR3 is TGTGCCAGCAGCTTGAATGGACAGCCCAATCAGCCCCAGCATTTT. Translated: CASSLNGQPNQPQHF. The rearrangement links TRBV5-4 to TRBJ1-5; D perhaps matches TRBD1 (6 bases). The V gene's germline CDR1 is SGHNT and CDR2 YYREEE (reference sequence). Trimming left V 1 base short and J 3 bases short, with 11 bases between. The CDR3 has 15 amino acids.

This clone was observed once. The rearrangement joins TRBV6-5 to TRBJ2-5; a weak D match, TRBD2 (5 bases). CDR1 is MNHEY and CDR2 is SVGAGI in the germline V gene. Trimming stripped 6 bases from V and 6 bases from J, with 14 bases between. This CDR3 has 13 amino acids. CDR3 coding DNA: TGTGCCAGCAGCCCCGGGCGGGCCCAGACCCAGTACTTC. This gives the protein CASSPGRAQTQYF.

The chain is built from TRBV14 and TRBJ2-1; D perhaps matches TRBD2 (5 bases). Trimming stripped 0 bases from V and 2 bases from J, with 17 bases between. Germline V gene data show CDR1 as SGHDN and CDR2 as FVKESK. This CDR3 region has 18 residues. The CDR3, as DNA: TGTGCCAGCAGCCAAGATCGTTCAGGAAATAGCGCCTACAATGAGCAGTTCTTC. This encodes CASSQDRSGNSAYNEQFF.

This clone was detected only once. In DNA, the CDR3 is TGTGCCAGCAGCACCAGACAGGGTGGCACCGGGGAGCTGTTTTTT. Amino acids: CASSTRQGGTGELFF. V gene TRBV14 combines with J gene TRBJ2-2; 7 bases map to TRBD1. V was pared by 5 bases and J by 4 bases, with 7 bases of the junction left unmatched. CDR1 is SGHDN and CDR2 is FVKESK in the germline V gene. This CDR3 region has 15 residues.

This clone was recorded a few times. This chain uses TRBV7-3 with TRBJ2-1; 9 bases align to TRBD1. The V and J ends lost 1 base and 7 bases, in that order; junction bases with no gene match: 8. Per germline, CDR1 SGHTA and CDR2 FQGTGA. CDR3 length: 16 residues. Written as DNA, the CDR3 is TGTGCCAGCAGCTTAAGGGGACAGGGCGCCCTAAATGAGCAGTTCTTC. This translates into CASSLRGQGALNEQFF.

This clone appeared a single time. The chain links TRBV7-2 to TRBJ2-7; possibly TRBD2 for D (5 bases). Trimming shortened V by 3 bases and J by 7 bases, and 13 bases separated the two germline ends. The V gene's germline CDR1 is SGHTA and CDR2 FQGNSA. The CDR3 is made up of 13 amino acids. CDR3 DNA sequence: TGTGCCAGCAGCTTTGCGATCTCGGGAGAGCAGTACTTC. This sequence encodes CASSFAISGEQYF.

The chain combines TRBV20-1 with TRBJ2-7; D perhaps matches TRBD2 (5 bases). CDR3 length equals 11 residues. V lost 7 bases to trimming and J lost 7 bases, with 14 bases between them. Germline V lookup: CDR1 DFQATT, CDR2 SNEGSKA (reference sequence). For the CDR3, the DNA is TGCAGTGGCTCCGGCCCGGGAGAGCAGTACTTC. It encodes CSGSGPGEQYF.

This chain links TRBV2 with TRBJ2-2; the D gene is possibly TRBD1 (6 bases). Trimming left V 6 bases short and J 1 base short, with 9 bases between. The CDR3 has 14 amino acids. The germline V gene has CDR1 SNHLY and CDR2 FYNNEI. Written as DNA, the CDR3 is TGTGCCAGCAGAGACAGGATGAACACCGGGGAGCTGTTTTTT. This encodes CASRDRMNTGELFF.